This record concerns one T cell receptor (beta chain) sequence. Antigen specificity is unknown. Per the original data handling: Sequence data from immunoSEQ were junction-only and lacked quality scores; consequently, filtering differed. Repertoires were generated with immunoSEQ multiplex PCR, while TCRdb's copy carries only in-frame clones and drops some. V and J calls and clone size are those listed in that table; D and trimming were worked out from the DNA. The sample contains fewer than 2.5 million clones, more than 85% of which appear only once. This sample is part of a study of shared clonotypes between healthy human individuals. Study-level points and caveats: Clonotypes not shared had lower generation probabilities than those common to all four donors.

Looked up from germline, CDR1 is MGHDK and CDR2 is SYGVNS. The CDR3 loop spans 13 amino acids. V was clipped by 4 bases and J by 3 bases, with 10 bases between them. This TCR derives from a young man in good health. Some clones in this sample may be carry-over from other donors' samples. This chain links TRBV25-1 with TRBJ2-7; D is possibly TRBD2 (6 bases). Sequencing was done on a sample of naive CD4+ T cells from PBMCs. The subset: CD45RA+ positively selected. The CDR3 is CASSVLGGYEQYF. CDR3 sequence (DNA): TGTGCCAGCAGTGTCCTCGGGGGCTACGAGCAGTACTTC.